The 13 T cell receptor beta chains below all came from one sample that was sequenced in a study of cytomegalovirus exposure and HLA in healthy donors. Primers: 60 Vbeta forward and 13 Jbeta reverse. Some clones are missing from TCRdb's copy, which holds only in-frame ones; the method was immunoSEQ multiplex PCR. In the table there are around 160,000 clones, 75% to 90% of which are singletons. Sequencing used PBMCs. The receptors shown here come from a young man in good health and CMV-seropositive.

This chain uses TRBV5-4 with TRBJ2-3; maybe TRBD2 (6 bases). Trimming took off 2 bases at V and 3 bases at J, with 10 bases between the two ends. This CDR3 has 14 residues. Per the germline V gene, CDR1 is SGHNT and CDR2 is YYREEE (reference sequence). For the CDR3, the DNA is TGTGCCAGCAGCTTAGGAGGGAGGACAGATACGCAGTATTTT. Amino acid sequence: CASSLGGRTDTQYF.

The V and J genes are TRBV10-3 and TRBJ2-1, with D unresolved. Trimming removed 2 bases from V and 7 bases from J, with 6 bases in between. The germline V gene encodes CDR1 ENHRY and CDR2 SYGVKD. The CDR3 contains 12 residues. CDR3 bases: TGTGCCATCAGTGAGGTCAGTAATGAGCAGTTCTTC. Translation gives CAISEVSNEQFF.

This sequence joins TRBV5-6 and TRBJ1-6; tentative D call: TRBD1 (6 bases). Trimming removed 2 bases from V and 8 bases from J, with 14 bases in between. The CDR3 has 15 residues. Looked up from germline, CDR1 is SGHDT and CDR2 is YYEEEE. The CDR3 here is CASSFWGRGYSPLHF. CDR3 bases: TGTGCCAGCAGCTTTTGGGGCAGGGGTTATTCACCCCTCCACTTT.

The chain recombines TRBV29-1 with TRBJ2-5; perhaps TRBD1 as D (6 bases). The end of the DNA is better explained by TRBJ2-7, so the J call may be wrong. This CDR3 region has 15 residues. Germline assignment: CDR1 SQVTM and CDR2 ANQGSEA. For the CDR3, the DNA is TGCAGCGTTGAAGGATTTTCAGGGGTCTCCTACGAGCAGTACTTC. It translates to CSVEGFSGVSYEQYF.

The CDR3 DNA sequence: TGTGCCAGCAGCTTAGAGACAGGGTGGGAGACCCAGTACTTC. This gives the protein CASSLETGWETQYF. The chain has TRBV7-9 and TRBJ2-5, with 7 nucleotides matching TRBD1. In germline, CDR1 is SEHNR, CDR2 FQNEAQ (reference sequence). The ends lost 1 base at V and 5 bases at J; junction bases unmatched: 4. This CDR3 is 14 amino acids long.

The genes are TRBV18 and TRBJ2-7; D may be TRBD1 (6 bases). CDR1 is KGHSH and CDR2 is LQKENI in the germline V gene. The CDR3 has 17 residues. Trimming took off 4 bases at V and 2 bases at J, with 21 bases between the two ends. CDR3 in amino acids: CASSRSPDRRWAYEQYF. Here the CDR3 DNA reads TGTGCCAGCTCACGCTCCCCTGACAGGAGGTGGGCCTACGAGCAGTACTTC.

This rearrangement joins TRBV2 to TRBJ2-1; D may be TRBD1 (5 bases). Germline CDR1 and CDR2: SNHLY and FYNNEI. This CDR3 contains 14 residues. V lost 2 bases, J lost 7 bases, and 12 bases lay in between. CDR3 in amino acids: CASSETDMGNEQFF. CDR3 sequence (DNA): TGTGCCAGCAGTGAAACGGACATGGGAAATGAGCAGTTCTTC.

The V call is TRBV15, the J call TRBJ1-1; 10 bases fit TRBD1. The germline V gene has CDR1 LNHNV and CDR2 YYDKDF (reference sequence). This CDR3 contains 15 residues. The V gene end was trimmed by 5 bases and the J gene end by 6 bases; junction bases not matched to a gene: 9. The CDR3 nucleotides are TGTGCCACCAGCTCCCGGGGACAGGGGATCTCTGAAGCTTTCTTT. Translation: CATSSRGQGISEAFF.

This clone was detected only once. The gene calls are TRBV10-3 and TRBJ1-1; weak D call: TRBD1 (6 bases). CDR1 is ENHRY, CDR2 SYGVKD, per germline. The V gene lost 7 bases and the J gene lost 0 bases, with 12 bases spanning the gap. The CDR3 length is 14 residues. The CDR3 nucleotides read TGTGCCATCACCTCAGGACAGATGAACACTGAAGCTTTCTTT. It translates to CAITSGQMNTEAFF.

V gene TRBV6-5 combines with J gene TRBJ2-5; TRBD1 agrees at 10 bases. Germline V gene data show CDR1 as MNHEY and CDR2 as SVGAGI. The CDR3 runs to 14 residues. V dropped 4 bases and J dropped 5; count of bases not matched to a gene: 4. The CDR3, as DNA: TGTGCCAGCAGTTCCGGGACAGGGGCCGAGACCCAGTACTTC. Protein product: CASSSGTGAETQYF.

The chain is built from TRBV7-2 and TRBJ1-5, with 7 bases lining up with TRBD1. Trimming at V came to 2 bases and at J to 5 bases, leaving 6 bases not matched to a gene. This CDR3 comprises 15 residues. The germline V gene encodes CDR1 SGHTA and CDR2 FQGNSA. The CDR3 DNA reads TGTGCCAGCAGCTTAAGTGGAGGGGGCCATCAGCCCCAGCATTTT. Amino acids: CASSLSGGGHQPQHF.

The chain carries TRBV9 and TRBJ2-3; D is possibly TRBD2 (6 bases). The CDR3 totals 18 residues. V was cut by 0 bases and J by 4 bases, with 21 bases left in between. CDR1 is SGDLS and CDR2 is YYNGEE in the germline V gene. CDR3: CASSVATRGGRVADTQYF. The CDR3 DNA reads TGTGCCAGCAGCGTAGCTACGAGGGGAGGCAGGGTCGCAGATACGCAGTATTTT.

This rearrangement joins TRBV5-8 to TRBJ1-5; TRBD1 aligns across 8 bases. This CDR3 spans 15 amino acids. J gave up 5 bases and V 0 bases, and 4 bases lay outside the gene matches. The germline gives CDR1 SGHTS, CDR2 YDEGEE. The CDR3 sequence is CASSLDRGADQPQHF. CDR3 sequence (DNA): TGTGCCAGCAGCTTGGACAGGGGGGCCGATCAGCCCCAGCATTTT.